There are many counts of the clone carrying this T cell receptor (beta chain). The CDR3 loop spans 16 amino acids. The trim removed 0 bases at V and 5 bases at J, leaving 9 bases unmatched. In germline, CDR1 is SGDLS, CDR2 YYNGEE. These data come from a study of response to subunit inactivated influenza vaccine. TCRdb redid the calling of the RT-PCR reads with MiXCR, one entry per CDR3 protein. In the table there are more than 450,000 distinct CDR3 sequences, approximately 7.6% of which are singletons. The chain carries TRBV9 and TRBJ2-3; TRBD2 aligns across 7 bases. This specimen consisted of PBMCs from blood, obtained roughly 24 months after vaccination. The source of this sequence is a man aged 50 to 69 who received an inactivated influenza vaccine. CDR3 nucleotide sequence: TGTGCCAGCAGCGTAGTCTGGGGCGGGAGTGGAGATACGCAGTATTTT. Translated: CASSVVWGGSGDTQYF.